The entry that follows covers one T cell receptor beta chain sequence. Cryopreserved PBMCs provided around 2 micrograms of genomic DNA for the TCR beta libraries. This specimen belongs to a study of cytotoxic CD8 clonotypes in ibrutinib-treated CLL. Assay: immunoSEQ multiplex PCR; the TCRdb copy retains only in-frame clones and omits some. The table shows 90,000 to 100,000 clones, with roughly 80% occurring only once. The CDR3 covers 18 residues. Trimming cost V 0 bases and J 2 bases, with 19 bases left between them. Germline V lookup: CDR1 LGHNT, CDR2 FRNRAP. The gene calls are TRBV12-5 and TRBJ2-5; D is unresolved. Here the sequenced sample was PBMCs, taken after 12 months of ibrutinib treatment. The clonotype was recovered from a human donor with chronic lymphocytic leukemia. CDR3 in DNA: TGTGCTAGTGGTTTGGTTGTCAGCCTTCATCATACACAAGAGACCCAGTACTTC. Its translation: CASGLVVSLHHTQETQYF.